This T cell receptor (beta chain) came from a study of PD-L1 blockade in urothelial cancer. In the study overall: About 85% of the 29 patients were men whose urothelial cancer was bladder-origin.

This clone came up many times. The repertoire was sequenced with immunoSEQ multiplex PCR; TCRdb's copy has only in-frame clones and lacks some. The table records 35,000 or so clones, roughly 38% of them present only once. Germline-derived CDR1 and CDR2 are SGHNT and YENEEA. V was clipped by 5 bases and J by 4 bases; unmatched bases: 11. The CDR3 covers 15 residues. The rearrangement links TRBV11-3 to TRBJ2-7, with TRBD2 matching 7 bases. Specimen: tumor tissue, collected before atezolizumab (anti-PD-L1) treatment. This TCR derives from a man in his sixties with urothelial cancer. DNA for the CDR3: TGTGCCAGCAGCGACAGACCCGGGACTACTTACGAGCAGTACTTC. Translated, it gives CASSDRPGTTYEQYF.